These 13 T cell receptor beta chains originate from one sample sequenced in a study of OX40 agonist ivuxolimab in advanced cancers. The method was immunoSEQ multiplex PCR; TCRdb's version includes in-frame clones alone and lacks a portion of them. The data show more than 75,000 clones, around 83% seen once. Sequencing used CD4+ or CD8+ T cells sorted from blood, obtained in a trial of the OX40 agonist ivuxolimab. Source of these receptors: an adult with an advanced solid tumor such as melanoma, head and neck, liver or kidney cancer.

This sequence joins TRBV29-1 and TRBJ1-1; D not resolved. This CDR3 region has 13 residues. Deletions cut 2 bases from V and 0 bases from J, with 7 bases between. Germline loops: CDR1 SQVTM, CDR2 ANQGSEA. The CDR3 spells CSVERPLNTEAFF. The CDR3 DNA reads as TGCAGCGTTGAACGGCCTTTGAACACTGAAGCTTTCTTT.

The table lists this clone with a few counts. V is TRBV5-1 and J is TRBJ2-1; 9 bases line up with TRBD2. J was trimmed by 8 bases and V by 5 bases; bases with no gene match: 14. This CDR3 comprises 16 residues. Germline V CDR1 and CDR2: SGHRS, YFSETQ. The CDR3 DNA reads TGCGCCAGCAGTCCCGGGGCTAGCGGGAAAAGCGATGAGCAGTTCTTC. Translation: CASSPGASGKSDEQFF. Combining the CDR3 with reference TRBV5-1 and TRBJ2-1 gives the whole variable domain KAGVTQTPRYLIKTRGQQVTLSCSPISGHRSVSWYQQTPGQGLQFLFEYFSETQRNKGNFPGRFSGRQFSNSRSEMNVSTLELGDSALYLCASSPGASGKSDEQFFGPGTRLTVL.

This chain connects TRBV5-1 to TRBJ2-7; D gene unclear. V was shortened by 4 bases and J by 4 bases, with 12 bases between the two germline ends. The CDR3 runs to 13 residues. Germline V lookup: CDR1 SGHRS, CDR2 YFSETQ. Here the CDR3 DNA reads TGCGCCAGCAGCCTCTGGACCGATTACGAGCAGTACTTC. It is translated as CASSLWTDYEQYF. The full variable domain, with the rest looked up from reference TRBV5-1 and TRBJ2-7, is KAGVTQTPRYLIKTRGQQVTLSCSPISGHRSVSWYQQTPGQGLQFLFEYFSETQRNKGNFPGRFSGRQFSNSRSEMNVSTLELGDSALYLCASSLWTDYEQYFGPGTRLTVT.

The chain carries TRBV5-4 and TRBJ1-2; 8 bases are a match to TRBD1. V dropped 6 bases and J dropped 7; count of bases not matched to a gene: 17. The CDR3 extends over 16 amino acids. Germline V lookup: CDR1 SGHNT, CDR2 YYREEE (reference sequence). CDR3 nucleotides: TGTGCCAGCAACCTGAGGGCAGGGGGCCTTGAAGGTGGCTACACCTTC. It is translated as CASNLRAGGLEGGYTF.

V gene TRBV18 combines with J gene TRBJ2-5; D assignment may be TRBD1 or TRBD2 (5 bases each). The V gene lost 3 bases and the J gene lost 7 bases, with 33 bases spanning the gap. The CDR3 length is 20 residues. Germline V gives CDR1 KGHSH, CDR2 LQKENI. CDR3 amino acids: CASSPIFGMPGRDPGRTQYF. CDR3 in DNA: TGTGCCAGCTCACCTATTTTCGGGATGCCAGGCAGGGACCCGGGTAGGACCCAGTACTTC.

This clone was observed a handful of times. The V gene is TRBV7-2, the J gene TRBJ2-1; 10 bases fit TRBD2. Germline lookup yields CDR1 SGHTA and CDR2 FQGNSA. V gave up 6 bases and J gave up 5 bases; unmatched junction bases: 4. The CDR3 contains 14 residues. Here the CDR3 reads CASSSSGGHNEQFF. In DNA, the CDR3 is TGTGCCAGCAGTTCTAGCGGGGGACACAATGAGCAGTTCTTC. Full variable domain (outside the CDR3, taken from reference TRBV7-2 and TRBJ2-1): GAGVSQSPSNKVTEKGKDVELRCDPISGHTALYWYRQSLGQGLEFLIYFQGNSAPDKSGLPSDRFSAERTGGSVSTLTIQRTQQEDSAVYLCASSSSGGHNEQFFGPGTRLTVL.

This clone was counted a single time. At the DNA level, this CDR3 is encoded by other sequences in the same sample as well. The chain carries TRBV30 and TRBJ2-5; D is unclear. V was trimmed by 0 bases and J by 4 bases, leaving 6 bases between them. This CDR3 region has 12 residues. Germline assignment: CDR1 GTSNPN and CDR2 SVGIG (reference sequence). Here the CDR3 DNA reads TGTGCCTGGAGTGTACTGGGAGAGACCCAGTACTTC. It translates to CAWSVLGETQYF.

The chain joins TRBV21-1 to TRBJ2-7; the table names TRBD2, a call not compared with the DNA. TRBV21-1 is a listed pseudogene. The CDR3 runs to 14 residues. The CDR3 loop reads CASSKGSRYYEQYF. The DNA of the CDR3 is TGTGCCAGCAGCAAAGGGTCCCGGTACTACGAGCAGTACTTC.

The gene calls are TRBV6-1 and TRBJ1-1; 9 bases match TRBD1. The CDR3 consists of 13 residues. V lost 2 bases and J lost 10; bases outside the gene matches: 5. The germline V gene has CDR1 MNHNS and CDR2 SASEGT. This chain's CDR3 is CASSEMGQGSAFF. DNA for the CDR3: TGTGCCAGCAGTGAAATGGGACAGGGATCAGCTTTCTTT.

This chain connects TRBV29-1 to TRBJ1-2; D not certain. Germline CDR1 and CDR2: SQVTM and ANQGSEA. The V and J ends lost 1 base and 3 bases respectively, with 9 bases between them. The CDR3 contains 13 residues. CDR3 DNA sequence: TGCAGCGTTGAAGTGAGCAGGCACTATGGCTACACCTTC. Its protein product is CSVEVSRHYGYTF.

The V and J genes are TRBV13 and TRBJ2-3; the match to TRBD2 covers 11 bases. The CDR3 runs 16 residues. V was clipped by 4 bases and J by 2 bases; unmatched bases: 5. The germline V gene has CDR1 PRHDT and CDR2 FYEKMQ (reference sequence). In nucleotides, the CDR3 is TGTGCCAGCAGCTCACGACTAGCGGGATACACAGATACGCAGTATTTT. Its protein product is CASSSRLAGYTDTQYF.

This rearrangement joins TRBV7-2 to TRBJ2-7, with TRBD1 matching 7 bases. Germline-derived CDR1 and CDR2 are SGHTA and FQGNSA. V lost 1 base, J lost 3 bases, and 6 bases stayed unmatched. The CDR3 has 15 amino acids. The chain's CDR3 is CASSLGQGYGYEQYF. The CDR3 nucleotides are TGTGCCAGCAGCTTAGGACAGGGTTACGGCTACGAGCAGTACTTC.

DNA of the CDR3: TGTGCCAGCAGCCCAGGGCTACTGAGCACAGATACGCAGTATTTT. It yields the protein CASSPGLLSTDTQYF. V gene TRBV6-5 combines with J gene TRBJ2-3; D possibly corresponds to TRBD1 (5 bases). Germline assignment: CDR1 MNHEY and CDR2 SVGAGI. The CDR3 is 15 residues long. V was clipped by 6 bases and J by 0 bases, with 13 bases between them.